Each of the 13 T cell receptor beta chains below was sequenced from the same sample in a study of Graves' ophthalmopathy and Graves' hyperthyroidism. The authors amplified TCR beta CDR3 regions from RNA transcripts. Second-round multiplex PCR came after first-round RT-PCR with HTBI primers. TCRdb processed the multiplex PCR reads anew with MiXCR; each CDR3 protein has one entry. The sample comprises some 48,000 distinct CDR3 sequences, over 45% of which are singletons, and 23% rests with the top ten. The sequencing sample was made of peripheral blood. Source of these receptors: an adult man with Graves' ophthalmopathy.

V gene TRBV12-3 or TRBV12-4 combines with J gene TRBJ1-2, with D maybe TRBD1 (6 bases). The CDR3 loop spans 12 amino acids. V was clipped by 4 bases and J by 4 bases, with 7 bases between them. The CDR3 bases are TGTGCCAGCAGTTCGGACAGCTATGGCTACACCTTC. Its protein product is CASSSDSYGYTF.

The V and J genes are TRBV29-1 and TRBJ2-2; a weak D match, TRBD1 (6 bases). The ends were cut back, 8 bases at V and 4 bases at J, with 11 bases in the middle. Looked up from germline, CDR1 is SQVTM and CDR2 is ANQGSEA. CDR3 size: 12 residues. The CDR3 loop reads CSTTQGTGELFF. Here the CDR3 DNA reads TGCAGCACAACACAGGGCACCGGGGAGCTGTTTTTT.

This clonotype was found many times. The chain has TRBV11-3 and TRBJ2-3; no clear D. From germline, CDR1 is SGHNT and CDR2 YENEEA. Trimming removed 4 bases from V and 0 bases from J, with 17 bases in between. CDR3 size: 17 residues. The CDR3 nucleotides read TGTGCCAGCAGCTCTGGAGAACAACACCGTAGCACAGATACGCAGTATTTT. It encodes CASSSGEQHRSTDTQYF.

This clonotype was detected many times. The rearrangement joins TRBV19 to TRBJ2-5, with 10 bases lining up with TRBD1. Germline values: CDR1 LNHDA, CDR2 SQIVND (reference sequence). The CDR3 totals 15 residues. Trimming removed 6 bases from V and 5 bases from J; junction bases left unmatched: 9. The CDR3 DNA reads TGTGCCAGTAGCTCCGGGACAGGGGTAGGGGAGACCCAGTACTTC. Translated: CASSSGTGVGETQYF.

This clonotype was seen a few times. The rearrangement uses TRBV7-3 and TRBJ1-2; maybe TRBD1 (5 bases). V was cut by 0 bases and J by 8 bases, with 10 bases left in between. The CDR3 is 13 amino acids. Per germline, CDR1 SGHTA and CDR2 FQGTGA. CDR3 protein: CASSLTGTQGYTF. CDR3 sequence (DNA): TGTGCCAGCAGCTTAACCGGGACTCAGGGCTACACCTTC.

At least ten counts were recorded for this clonotype. This rearrangement joins TRBV14 to TRBJ1-2; TRBD1 might be the D (6 bases). The CDR3 runs to 15 residues. V was cut by 0 bases and J by 8 bases, with 16 bases left in between. CDR1 is SGHDN and CDR2 is FVKESK in the germline V gene. The CDR3 nucleotides are TGTGCCAGCAGCCAAGATCTAAGCAGGGGCGACGGCTACACCTTC. Its protein is CASSQDLSRGDGYTF. The full variable domain, rest sourced from reference TRBV14 and TRBJ1-2, is EAGVTQFPSHSVIEKGQTVTLRCDPISGHDNLYWYRRVMGKEIKFLLHFVKESKQDESGMPNNRFLAERTGGTYSTLKVQPAELEDSGVYFCASSQDLSRGDGYTFGSGTRLTVV.

The chain has TRBV9 and TRBJ2-1; D perhaps matches TRBD1 (6 bases). The CDR3 covers 13 residues. Trimming took off 5 bases at V and 9 bases at J, with 15 bases between the two ends. Germline V gene sequence: CDR1 SGDLS, CDR2 YYNGEE. The chain's CDR3 is CASSTRTVGEQFF. The CDR3 DNA reads as TGTGCCAGCAGTACTAGGACAGTGGGTGAGCAGTTCTTC.

This chain joins TRBV5-6 and TRBJ2-7; possible D gene TRBD1, 6 bases. Germline CDR1 and CDR2: SGHDT and YYEEEE. Trimming stripped 5 bases from V and 5 bases from J, with 14 bases between. The CDR3 runs 13 residues. In DNA, the CDR3 is TGTGCCAGCAGAGTAACAGGGACGAACGAGCAGTACTTC. Residues: CASRVTGTNEQYF.

As regards this clonotype: A junction boundary mismatches the germline segment, possibly from a read error. This rearrangement joins TRBV7-9 to TRBJ2-1; TRBD1 aligns across 7 bases. Per germline, CDR1 SEHNR and CDR2 FQNEAQ (reference sequence). This CDR3 has 11 amino acids. CDR3 in amino acids: CASSLFPDRAF. The CDR3 region has the DNA TGTGCCAGCAGCTTATTCCCTGACAGGGCATTC.

The chain employs TRBV9 and TRBJ2-3; 7 bases line up with TRBD1. The CDR3 length is 15 residues. V lost 3 bases, J lost 7 bases, and 11 bases stayed unmatched. Germline CDR1 SGDLS, CDR2 YYNGEE. Here the CDR3 DNA reads TGTGCCAGCAGCGGAGGGGGCGGCTTCGGAAATACGCAGTATTTT. Protein: CASSGGGGFGNTQYF.

The rearrangement uses TRBV2 and TRBJ1-5, with 7 bases matching TRBD1. In germline, CDR1 is SNHLY, CDR2 FYNNEI. The CDR3 has 15 amino acids. Losses at the gene ends were 5 bases for V and 0 bases for J; bases not matched to a gene: 4. The chain's CDR3 is CASSRQGYSNQPQHF. CDR3 nucleotide sequence: TGTGCCAGCAGTCGACAGGGTTATAGCAATCAGCCCCAGCATTTT. The full variable domain, its missing parts supplied by reference TRBV2 and TRBJ1-5, is EPEVTQTPSHQVTQMGQEVILRCVPISNHLYFYWYRQILGQKVEFLVSFYNNEISEKSEIFDDQFSVERPDGSNFTLKIRSTKLEDSAMYFCASSRQGYSNQPQHFGDGTRLSIL.

V usage is TRBV20-1 and J usage is TRBJ2-7; 8 bases agree with TRBD1. V dropped 6 bases and J dropped 6; count of bases not matched to a gene: 10. The CDR3 is 13 amino acids. Per the germline V gene, CDR1 is DFQATT and CDR2 is SNEGSKA (reference sequence). CDR3 amino acids: CSAGTGGTREQYF. The CDR3 DNA sequence: TGCAGTGCCGGCACAGGGGGTACTCGCGAGCAGTACTTC.

This chain connects TRBV20-1 to TRBJ2-1; D is unclear. CDR1 is DFQATT and CDR2 is SNEGSKA in the germline V gene (reference sequence). The V and J ends lost 5 bases and 6 bases respectively, with 11 bases between them. This CDR3 spans 12 amino acids. The CDR3 region has the DNA TGCAGTGCTGGTTCGTGGGGCAATGAGCAGTTCTTC. Its translation: CSAGSWGNEQFF.